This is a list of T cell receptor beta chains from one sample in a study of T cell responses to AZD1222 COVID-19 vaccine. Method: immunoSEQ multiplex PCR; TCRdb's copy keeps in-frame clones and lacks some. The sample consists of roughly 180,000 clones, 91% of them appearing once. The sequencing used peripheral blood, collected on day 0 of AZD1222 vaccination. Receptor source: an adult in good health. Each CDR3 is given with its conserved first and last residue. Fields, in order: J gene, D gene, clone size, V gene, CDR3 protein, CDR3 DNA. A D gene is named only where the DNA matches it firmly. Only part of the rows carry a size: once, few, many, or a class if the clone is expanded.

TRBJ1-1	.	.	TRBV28	CASSFRQNTEAFF	TGTGCCAGCAGTTTCCGGCAGAACACTGAAGCTTTCTTT
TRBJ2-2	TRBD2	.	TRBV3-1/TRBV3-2	CASSQGPSGSFGELFF	TGTGCCAGCAGCCAAGGTCCTAGCGGGAGTTTCGGGGAGCTGTTTTTT
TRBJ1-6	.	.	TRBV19	CASSIDLGRFNSPLHF	TGTGCCAGTAGTATAGATCTTGGACGTTTCAATTCACCCCTCCACTTT
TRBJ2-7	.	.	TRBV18	CASSPNYEQYF	TGTGCCAGCTCACCTAATTACGAGCAGTACTTC
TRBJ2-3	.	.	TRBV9	CASSVGNWDTQYF	TGTGCCAGCAGCGTAGGGAACTGGGATACGCAGTATTTT
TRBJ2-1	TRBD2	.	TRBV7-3	CASRLMGTSASNEQFF	TGTGCCAGCAGACTAATGGGGACTAGCGCGAGCAATGAGCAGTTCTTC
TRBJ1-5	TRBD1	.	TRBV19	CASRTTGVYSNQPQHF	TGTGCCAGTAGAACTACAGGGGTTTATAGCAATCAGCCCCAGCATTTT
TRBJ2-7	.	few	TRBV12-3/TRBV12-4	CASSAGPYEQYF	TGTGCCAGCAGTGCCGGGCCCTACGAGCAGTACTTC
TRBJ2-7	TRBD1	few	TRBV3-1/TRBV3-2	CASSRTGTYEQYF	TGTGCCAGCAGTCGGACAGGAACTTACGAGCAGTACTTC
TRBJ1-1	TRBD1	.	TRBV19	CASSQTGLNTEAFF	TGTGCCAGTAGTCAGACAGGGCTGAACACTGAAGCTTTCTTT
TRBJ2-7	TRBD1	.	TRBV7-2	CASSRGQSQYEQYF	TGTGCCAGCAGCAGGGGACAGAGTCAATACGAGCAGTACTTC
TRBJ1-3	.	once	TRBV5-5	CASSRSALSGNTIYF	TGTGCCAGCAGCCGCAGTGCCCTCTCTGGAAACACCATATATTTT
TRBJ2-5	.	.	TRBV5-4	CASSMDSQGAQETQYF	TGTGCCAGCAGCATGGACAGTCAAGGTGCCCAAGAGACCCAGTACTTC
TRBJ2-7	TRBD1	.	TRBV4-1	CASSQEESTGREQYF	TGCGCCAGCAGCCAAGAAGAATCGACAGGGCGCGAGCAGTACTTC
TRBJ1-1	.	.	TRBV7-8	CASSPAQTMNTEAFF	TGTGCCAGCAGCCCAGCCCAGACGATGAACACTGAAGCTTTCTTT
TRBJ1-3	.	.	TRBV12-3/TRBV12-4	CASSFERTGQIF	TGTGCCAGCAGTTTCGAGCGGACGGGTCAGATTTTT
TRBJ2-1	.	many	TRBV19	CASSIAASNEQFF	TGTGCCAGTAGTATAGCGGCTAGCAATGAGCAGTTCTTC
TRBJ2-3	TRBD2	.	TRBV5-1	CASDLLAGERTDTQYF	TGCGCCAGCGACCTACTAGCGGGGGAGAGAACAGATACGCAGTATTTT
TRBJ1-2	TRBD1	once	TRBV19	CASSTMKPRTGDNYGYTF	TGTGCCAGTAGTACGATGAAACCAAGGACAGGCGATAACTATGGCTACACCTTC
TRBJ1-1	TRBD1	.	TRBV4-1	CASSQGRDSPHETEAFF	TGCGCCAGCAGCCAAGGCCGGGACAGCCCCCACGAGACTGAAGCTTTCTTT
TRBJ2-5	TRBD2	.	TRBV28	CASTDAGDGETQYF	TGTGCCAGCACCGACGCGGGGGACGGGGAGACCCAGTACTTC
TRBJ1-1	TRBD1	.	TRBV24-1	CATRKQGGTEAFF	TGTGCCACCAGGAAACAGGGGGGGACTGAAGCTTTCTTT
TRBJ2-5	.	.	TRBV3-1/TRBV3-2	CASTWGSGEETQYF	TGTGCCAGCACCTGGGGTAGCGGAGAAGAGACCCAGTACTTC
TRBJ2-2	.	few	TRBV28	CASKGRGVTGELFF	TGTGCCAGTAAGGGCAGGGGAGTCACCGGGGAGCTGTTTTTT
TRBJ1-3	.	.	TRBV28	CASSAPGPSSGNTIYF	TGTGCCAGCAGTGCACCGGGACCGTCCTCTGGAAACACCATATATTTT
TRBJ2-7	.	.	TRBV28	CASSSTGMPYEQYF	TGTGCCAGCAGTTCAACCGGGATGCCCTACGAGCAGTACTTC
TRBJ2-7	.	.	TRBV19	CASSYSGVSYSYEQYF	TGTGCCAGTAGCTACTCCGGGGTTAGCTACTCCTACGAGCAGTACTTC
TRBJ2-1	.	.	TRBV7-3	CASSPNPYNEQFF	TGTGCCAGCAGCCCGAATCCTTACAATGAGCAGTTCTTC
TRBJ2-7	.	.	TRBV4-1	CASSQDSRSTAGSYEQYF	TGCGCCAGCAGCCAAGACAGCAGGTCGACAGCTGGGTCCTACGAGCAGTACTTC
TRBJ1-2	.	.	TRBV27	CASSLNRARGPYGYTF	TGTGCCAGCAGTTTAAATAGGGCCCGAGGACCTTATGGCTACACCTTC
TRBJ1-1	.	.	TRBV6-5	CASSYSWGSEAFF	TGTGCCAGCAGTTACTCGTGGGGGTCTGAAGCTTTCTTT
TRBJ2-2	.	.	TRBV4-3	CASSQDKGANTGELFF	TGCGCCAGCAGCCAAGACAAGGGAGCGAACACCGGGGAGCTGTTTTTT
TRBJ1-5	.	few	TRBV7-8	CASSSNRGNQPQHF	TGTGCCAGCAGCTCAAACAGGGGCAATCAGCCCCAGCATTTT
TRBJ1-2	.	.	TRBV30	CAWSVLVTDYGYTF	TGTGCCTGGAGTGTACTGGTTACAGACTATGGCTACACCTTC
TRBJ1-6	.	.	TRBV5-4	CASSSGPNSLNSPLHF	TGTGCCAGCAGCTCGGGACCGAACTCTCTTAATTCACCCCTCCACTTT
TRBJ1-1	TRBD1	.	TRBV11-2	CASSLIQGGSTEAFF	TGTGCCAGCAGCTTAATTCAGGGGGGGTCCACTGAAGCTTTCTTT
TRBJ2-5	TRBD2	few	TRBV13	CASSLRGGPSEETQYF	TGTGCCAGCAGTCTGCGGGGGGGCCCTTCCGAAGAGACCCAGTACTTC
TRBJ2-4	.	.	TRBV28	CASSSHRNSSF	TGTGCCAGCAGTTCCCATAGGAACTCTTCGTTC
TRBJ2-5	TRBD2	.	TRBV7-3	CASSLSGGQETQYF	TGTGCCAGCAGCCTCTCGGGAGGCCAAGAGACCCAGTACTTC
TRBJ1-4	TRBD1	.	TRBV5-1	CASSLTGGNEKLFF	TGCGCCAGCAGCTTGACAGGGGGTAATGAAAAACTGTTTTTT
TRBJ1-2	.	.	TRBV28	CASSPGSFSGNYGYTF	TGTGCCAGCAGTCCGGGGTCTTTCTCCGGGAACTATGGCTACACCTTC
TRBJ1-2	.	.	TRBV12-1	CASSPPRIPHWGWPRYGYTF	TGTGCCAGCAGCCCCCCCCGGATCCCCCACTGGGGGTGGCCTAGGTATGGCTACACCTTC
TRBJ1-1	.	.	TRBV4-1	CASSQIERGNTEAFF	TGCGCCAGCAGCCAAATCGAGAGAGGGAACACTGAAGCTTTCTTT
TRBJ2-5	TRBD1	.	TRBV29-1	CSVDLTGGETQYF	TGCAGCGTTGATTTGACAGGGGGAGAGACCCAGTACTTC
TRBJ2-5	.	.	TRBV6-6	CASRPLGTQETQYF	TGTGCCAGCAGGCCCTTGGGAACTCAAGAGACCCAGTACTTC
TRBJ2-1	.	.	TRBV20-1	CSASGYNEQFF	TGCAGTGCTTCAGGGTACAATGAGCAGTTCTTC
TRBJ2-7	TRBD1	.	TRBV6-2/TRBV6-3	CASSHSGTGVTDEQYF	TGTGCCAGCAGCCACTCCGGGACAGGGGTTACCGACGAGCAGTACTTC
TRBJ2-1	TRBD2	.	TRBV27	CASSLLNSGGYNEQFF	TGTGCCAGCAGTTTATTGAATAGCGGGGGGTACAATGAGCAGTTCTTC
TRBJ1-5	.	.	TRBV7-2	CASSRLGNSRNQPQHF	TGTGCCAGCAGCCGCCTGGGAAACAGCCGCAATCAGCCCCAGCATTTT
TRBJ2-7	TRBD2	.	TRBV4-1	CASSQAGGLAGYEQYF	TGCGCCAGCAGCCAAGCTGGTGGACTAGCGGGGTACGAGCAGTACTTC
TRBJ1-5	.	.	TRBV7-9	CASSLQDQPQHF	TGTGCCAGCAGCTTACAGGATCAGCCCCAGCATTTT
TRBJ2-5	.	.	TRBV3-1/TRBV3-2	CASRPRWGKGETQYF	TGTGCCAGCAGACCCCGTTGGGGGAAAGGAGAGACCCAGTACTTC
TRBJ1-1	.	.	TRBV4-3	CASSQERSHGTEAFF	TGCGCCAGCAGCCAAGAGCGGAGTCATGGCACTGAAGCTTTCTTT